This T cell receptor (beta chain) was recorded in a study of cytomegalovirus exposure and HLA in healthy donors. Study-level results: Earlier findings revealed that most TCR beta V segments proved productive either about 87% or about 30% of the time. CMV serostatus was the only recorded immune exposure for donors. Three CMV-associated chains were confirmed in vitro to be specific for CMV antigens.

V trimming: 7 bases; J trimming: 10 bases; junction bases outside the gene matches: 11. The CDR3 contains 13 residues. Germline assignment: CDR1 SQVTM and CDR2 ANQGSEA. Of note for this clone: Antigen: not known.

The study ran its PCR with 60 Vbeta and 13 Jbeta primers. Some clones are missing from TCRdb's copy, which holds only in-frame ones; the method was immunoSEQ multiplex PCR. In the table there are approximately 150,000 clones, 75% of which are singletons. This receptor was taken from a man between 18 and 29 years old in good health and CMV-seropositive. The sequenced sample consisted of PBMCs. The rearrangement links TRBV29-1 to TRBJ2-1; 9 nucleotides agree with TRBD2. The CDR3 DNA reads as TGCAGCGCTGACAGACTAGCGGTCGGCGAGCAGTTCTTC. Residues: CSADRLAVGEQFF.